The table lists the clone carrying this TCR beta chain with many counts. Its specificity is unknown. V lost 0 bases, J lost 1 base, and 2 bases stayed unmatched. The CDR3 consists of 17 residues. Germline V gene sequence: CDR1 KGHSH, CDR2 LQKENI. This entry comes from a study of T-cell reconstitution after alpha-beta-depleted transplantation in children. Broader study findings: Reportedly, roughly two months post-transplant, alpha-beta T cells arose from several hundred expanded graft clones. When one year had passed after transplant, most T-cell counts and diversity came from newly produced T cells. After transplant, high TCRbeta diversity at day 60 in some patients arose from surviving recipient T cells and thymic progenitors.

Unique molecular identifiers were built into the TCRbeta library. TCRdb reprocessed the PCR reads via MiXCR and lists one record per CDR3 protein. The table lists thousands of distinct CDR3 sequences, about 12% of them singletons. This material consisted of PBMCs, mostly from graft donor cells, taken 60 days after TCRalphabeta/CD19-depleted stem cell transplant. The rearrangement links TRBV18 to TRBJ2-5; 13 bases fit TRBD2. This clonotype was obtained from a patient aged 2-15 years who had a stem cell transplant for inherited bone marrow failure, so the T cells may come from the graft donor. The DNA for the CDR3 is TGTGCCAGCTCACCACCAACTAGCGGGAGGGCCCAAGAGACCCAGTACTTC. This encodes CASSPPTSGRAQETQYF.